A few counts support the clone carrying this TCR beta chain. The data were taken from a study of blood T cell repertoires in COVID-19. The V end was cut by 2 bases, the J end by 8 bases, with 13 bases between. In germline, CDR1 is KGHSH, CDR2 LQKENI. CDR3 size: 15 residues. Sequenced by immunoSEQ multiplex PCR; TCRdb stores in-frame clones only, minus some. The table lists 150,000 to 200,000 clones, about 79% of them singletons. Sequencing used peripheral blood. V usage is TRBV18 and J usage is TRBJ1-6; possible D gene TRBD1, 6 bases. The origin of this receptor is a woman in her 70s with acute or convalescent COVID-19. The CDR3 DNA reads TGTGCCAGCTCACCAAGACAGGAAGATGATTCACCCCTCCACTTT. Residues: CASSPRQEDDSPLHF.